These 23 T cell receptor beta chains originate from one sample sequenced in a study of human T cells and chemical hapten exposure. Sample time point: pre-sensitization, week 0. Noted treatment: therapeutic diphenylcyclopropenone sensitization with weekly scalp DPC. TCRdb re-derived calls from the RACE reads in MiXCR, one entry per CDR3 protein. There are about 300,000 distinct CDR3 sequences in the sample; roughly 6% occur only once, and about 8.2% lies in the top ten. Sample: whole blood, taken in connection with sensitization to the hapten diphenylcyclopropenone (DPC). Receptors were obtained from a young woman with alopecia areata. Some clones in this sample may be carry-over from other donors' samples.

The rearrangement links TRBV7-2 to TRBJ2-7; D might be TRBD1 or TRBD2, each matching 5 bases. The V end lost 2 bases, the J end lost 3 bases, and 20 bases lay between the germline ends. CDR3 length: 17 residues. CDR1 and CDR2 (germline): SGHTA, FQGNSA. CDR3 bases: TGTGCCAGCAGCTTACGGGGCAGCCAACCAACCTTCTACGAGCAGTACTTC. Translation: CASSLRGSQPTFYEQYF.

This CDR3 reads CASNFLGKILAGTVWNEQFF. CDR3 DNA: TGTGCCAGCAATTTTCTCGGCAAAATTCTAGCGGGGACTGTCTGGAATGAGCAGTTCTTC. V usage is TRBV12-3 or TRBV12-4 and J usage is TRBJ2-1; 9 nucleotides agree with TRBD2. The V and J ends lost 7 bases and 7 bases, in that order; junction bases with no gene match: 26. The length of the CDR3 is 20 residues.

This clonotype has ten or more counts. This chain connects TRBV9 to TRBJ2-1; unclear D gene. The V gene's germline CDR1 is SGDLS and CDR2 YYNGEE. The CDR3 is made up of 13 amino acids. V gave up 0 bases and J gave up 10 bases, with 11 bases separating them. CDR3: CASSVGPTTEQFF. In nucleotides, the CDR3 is TGTGCCAGCAGCGTAGGCCCGACGACGGAGCAGTTCTTC.

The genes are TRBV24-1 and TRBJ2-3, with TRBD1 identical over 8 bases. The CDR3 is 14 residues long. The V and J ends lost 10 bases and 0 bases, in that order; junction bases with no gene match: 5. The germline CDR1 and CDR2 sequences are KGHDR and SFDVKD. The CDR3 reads CATGQGISTDTQYF. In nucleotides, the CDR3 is TGTGCCACTGGACAGGGTATAAGCACAGATACGCAGTATTTT.

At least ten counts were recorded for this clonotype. The CDR3 is CASSASSYRAAKNIQYF. The CDR3 DNA reads as TGTGCCAGCAGCGCCTCTTCTTACAGGGCAGCCAAAAACATTCAGTACTTC. The genes are TRBV6-5 and TRBJ2-4, with D maybe TRBD1 (6 bases). The CDR3 has 17 amino acids. V dropped 6 bases and J dropped 0 bases, with 18 bases sitting between them. Germline CDR1 is MNHEY and CDR2 is SVGAGI.

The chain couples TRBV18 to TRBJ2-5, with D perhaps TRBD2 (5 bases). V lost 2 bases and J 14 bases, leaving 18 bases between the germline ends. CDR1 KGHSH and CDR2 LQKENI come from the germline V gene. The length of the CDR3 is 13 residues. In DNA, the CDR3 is TGTGCCAGCTCACCATATCCTATTGCGGGCCCTTACTTC. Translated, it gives CASSPYPIAGPYF.

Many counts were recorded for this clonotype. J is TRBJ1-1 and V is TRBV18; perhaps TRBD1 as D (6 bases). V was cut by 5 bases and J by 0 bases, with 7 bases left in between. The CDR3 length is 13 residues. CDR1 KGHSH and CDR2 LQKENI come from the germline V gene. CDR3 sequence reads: CASSAGVNTEAFF. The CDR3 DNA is TGTGCCAGCTCAGCAGGGGTGAACACTGAAGCTTTCTTT. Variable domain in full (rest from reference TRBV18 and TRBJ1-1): NAGVMQNPRHLVRRRGQEARLRCSPMKGHSHVYWYRQLPEEGLKFMVYLQKENIIDESGMPKERFSAEFPKEGPSILRIQQVVRGDSAAYFCASSAGVNTEAFFGQGTRLTVV.

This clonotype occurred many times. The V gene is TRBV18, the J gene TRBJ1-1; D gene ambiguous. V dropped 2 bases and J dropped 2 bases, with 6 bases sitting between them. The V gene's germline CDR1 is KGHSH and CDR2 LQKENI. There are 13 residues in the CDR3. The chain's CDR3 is CASSPTKNTEAFF. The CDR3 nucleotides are TGTGCCAGCTCACCAACAAAAAACACTGAAGCTTTCTTT.

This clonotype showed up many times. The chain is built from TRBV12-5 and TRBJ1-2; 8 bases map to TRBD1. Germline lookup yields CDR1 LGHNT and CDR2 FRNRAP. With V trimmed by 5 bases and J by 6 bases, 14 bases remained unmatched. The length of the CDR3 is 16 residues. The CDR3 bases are TGTGCTAGTGGTCCGGAAGAGGGTACAGGGGGGCATGGCTACACCTTC. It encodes CASGPEEGTGGHGYTF.

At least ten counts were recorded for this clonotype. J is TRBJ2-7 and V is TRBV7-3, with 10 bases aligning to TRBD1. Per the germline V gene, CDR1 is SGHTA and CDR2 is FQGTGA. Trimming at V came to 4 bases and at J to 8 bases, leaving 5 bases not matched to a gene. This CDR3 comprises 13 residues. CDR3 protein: CASSSPTGGKQYF. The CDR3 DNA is TGTGCCAGCAGCTCCCCGACAGGGGGCAAGCAGTACTTC.

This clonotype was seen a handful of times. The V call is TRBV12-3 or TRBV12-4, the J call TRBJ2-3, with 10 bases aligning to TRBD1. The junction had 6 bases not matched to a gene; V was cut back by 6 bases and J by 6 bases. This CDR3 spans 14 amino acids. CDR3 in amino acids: CASSYRQGADTQYF. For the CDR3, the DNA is TGTGCCAGCAGCTACCGACAGGGGGCGGATACGCAGTATTTT.

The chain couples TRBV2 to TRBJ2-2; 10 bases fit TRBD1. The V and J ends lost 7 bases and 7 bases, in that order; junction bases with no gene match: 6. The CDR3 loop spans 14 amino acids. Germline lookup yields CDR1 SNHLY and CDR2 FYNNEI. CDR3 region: CASMGQGFGGELFF. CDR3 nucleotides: TGTGCCAGCATGGGACAGGGGTTCGGCGGGGAGCTGTTTTTT.

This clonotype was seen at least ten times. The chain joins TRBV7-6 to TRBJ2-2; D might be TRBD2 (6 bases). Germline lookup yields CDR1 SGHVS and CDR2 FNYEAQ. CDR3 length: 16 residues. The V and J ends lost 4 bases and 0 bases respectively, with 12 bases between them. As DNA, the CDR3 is TGTGCCAGCAGCTCCCTACCGGGGGCGAACACCGGGGAGCTGTTTTTT. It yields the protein CASSSLPGANTGELFF.

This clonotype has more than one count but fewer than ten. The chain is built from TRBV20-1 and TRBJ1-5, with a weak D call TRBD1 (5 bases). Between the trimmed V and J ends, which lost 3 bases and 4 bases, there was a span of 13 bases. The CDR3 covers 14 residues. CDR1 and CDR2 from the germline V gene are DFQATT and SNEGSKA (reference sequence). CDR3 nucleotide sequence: TGCAGTGCTAGTGACAGAGAGAGTAATCAGCCCCAGCATTTT. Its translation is CSASDRESNQPQHF.

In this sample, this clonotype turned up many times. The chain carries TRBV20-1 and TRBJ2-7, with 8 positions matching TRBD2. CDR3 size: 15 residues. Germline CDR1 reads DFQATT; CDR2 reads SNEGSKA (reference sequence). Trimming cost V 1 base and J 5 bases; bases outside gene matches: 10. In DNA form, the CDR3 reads TGCAGTGCTAGAGCCCACGGGGGGGCGAGGGACGAGCAGTACTTC. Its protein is CSARAHGGARDEQYF.

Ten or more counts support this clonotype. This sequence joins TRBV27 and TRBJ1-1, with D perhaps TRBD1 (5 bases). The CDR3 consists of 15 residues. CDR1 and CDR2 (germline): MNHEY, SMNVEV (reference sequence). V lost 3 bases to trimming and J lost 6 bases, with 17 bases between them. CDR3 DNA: TGTGCCAGCAGTTTTCGTCGGGGCCTAGGGCCTGAAGCTTTCTTT. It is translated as CASSFRRGLGPEAFF.

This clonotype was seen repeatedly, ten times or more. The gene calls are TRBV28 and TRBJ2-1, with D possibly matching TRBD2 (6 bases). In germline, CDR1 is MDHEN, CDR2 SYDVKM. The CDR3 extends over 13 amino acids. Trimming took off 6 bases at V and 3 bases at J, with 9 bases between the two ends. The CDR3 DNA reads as TGTGCCAGCAGCCGCGGGATCTACAATGAGCAGTTCTTC. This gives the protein CASSRGIYNEQFF.

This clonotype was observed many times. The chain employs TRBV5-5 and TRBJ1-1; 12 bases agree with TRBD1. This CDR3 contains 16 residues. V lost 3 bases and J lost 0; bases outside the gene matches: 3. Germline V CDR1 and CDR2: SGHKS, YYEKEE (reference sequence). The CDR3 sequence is CASSWDRGPMNTEAFF. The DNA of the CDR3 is TGTGCCAGCAGCTGGGACAGGGGGCCAATGAACACTGAAGCTTTCTTT.

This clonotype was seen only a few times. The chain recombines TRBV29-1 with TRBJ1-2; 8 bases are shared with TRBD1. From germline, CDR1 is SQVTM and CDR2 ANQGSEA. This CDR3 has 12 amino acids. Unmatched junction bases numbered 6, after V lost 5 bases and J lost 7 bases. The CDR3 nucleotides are TGCAGCGTTAAGGGACAGGTGGCTGGCTACACCTTC. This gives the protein CSVKGQVAGYTF.

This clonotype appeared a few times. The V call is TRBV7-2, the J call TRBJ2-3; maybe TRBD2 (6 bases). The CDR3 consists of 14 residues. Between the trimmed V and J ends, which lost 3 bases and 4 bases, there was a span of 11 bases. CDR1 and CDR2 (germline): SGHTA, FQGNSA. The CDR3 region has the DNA TGTGCCAGCAGCTTTACTAGCCGGTCAGATACGCAGTATTTT. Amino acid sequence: CASSFTSRSDTQYF.

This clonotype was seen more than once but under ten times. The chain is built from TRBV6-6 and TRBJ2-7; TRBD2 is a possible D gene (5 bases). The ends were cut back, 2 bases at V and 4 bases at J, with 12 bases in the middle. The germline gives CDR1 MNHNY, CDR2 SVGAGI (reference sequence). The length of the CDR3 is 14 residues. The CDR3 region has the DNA TGTGCCAGCAGTTACCCCGGACTGATTTACGAGCAGTACTTC. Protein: CASSYPGLIYEQYF.

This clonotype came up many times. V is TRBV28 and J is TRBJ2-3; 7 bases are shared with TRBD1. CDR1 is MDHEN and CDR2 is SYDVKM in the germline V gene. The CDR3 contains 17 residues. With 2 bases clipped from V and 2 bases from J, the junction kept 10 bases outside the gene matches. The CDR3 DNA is TGTGCCAGCAGTTTAACGACAGGGTTTGCTAACACAGATACGCAGTATTTT. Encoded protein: CASSLTTGFANTDTQYF.

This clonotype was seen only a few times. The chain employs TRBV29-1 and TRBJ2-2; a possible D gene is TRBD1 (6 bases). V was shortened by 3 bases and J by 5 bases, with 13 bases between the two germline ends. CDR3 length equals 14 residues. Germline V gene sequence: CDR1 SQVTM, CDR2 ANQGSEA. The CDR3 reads CSVEGAPGTGELFF. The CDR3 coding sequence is TGCAGCGTTGAGGGGGCCCCAGGGACCGGGGAGCTGTTTTTT.